Listed here are 9 T cell receptor beta chains from one sample, sequenced in a study of regulatory T cells in long-lasting Graves disease (dated by TCRdb to about 2021). Library construction relied on multiplex PCR. Sequencing was carried out with an Illumina HiSeq 4000. TCR beta libraries were built with iRepertoire HTBI primers and Arm-PCR amplification of CDR3 regions. The raw public reads went through TCRdb reprocessing: fastp at Q25, MiXCR clone calling, in-frame beta chains kept. Merged by CDR3 protein, the rows form single entries marked with the most common genes and DNA. The sample records around 420,000 distinct CDR3 sequences, approximately 16% of which are singletons. About 8.2% of the sample goes to the ten largest clones. The time point label corresponds to: newly diagnosed GD, antithyroid drugs for less than 3 months. RNA was extracted from PBMCs in TRIzol for both TCR sequencing and RNA sequencing.

These data also formed part of another study, on T cells in Graves' hyperthyroidism and ophthalmopathy.

The sequences come from peripheral blood mononuclear cells (PBMCs), collected at new diagnosis, from a patient treated with antithyroid drugs. The receptor source for this set is a woman in her thirties or forties with Graves disease. Donor details come from another sample of the same person, matched by shared clones.

The J gene is TRBJ1-5, the V gene TRBV27, with D unclear. V dropped 5 bases and J dropped 5 bases, with 13 bases sitting between them. This CDR3 is 14 amino acids long. Germline V gene sequence: CDR1 MNHEY, CDR2 SMNVEV (reference sequence). CDR3 bases: TGTGCCAGCAGTCCCTATGGGGTACATCAGCCCCAGCATTTT. It is translated as CASSPYGVHQPQHF.

This sequence joins TRBV11-3 and TRBJ2-3; 15 bases are shared with TRBD2. Germline assignment: CDR1 SGHNT and CDR2 YENEEA. J lost 4 bases, V lost 3 bases, and 8 bases had no gene match. The CDR3 runs to 18 residues. CDR3: CASSFLGLAGGEADTQYF. CDR3 bases: TGTGCCAGCAGCTTCCTGGGACTAGCGGGAGGAGAAGCAGATACGCAGTATTTT.

This clonotype occurred many times. The chain carries TRBV7-9 and TRBJ2-3, with 12 bases fitting TRBD1. The J segment lost 2 bases and the V segment lost 6 bases, leaving 6 bases of the junction unmatched. CDR3 size: 16 residues. The germline V gene encodes CDR1 SEHNR and CDR2 FQNEAQ (reference sequence). The CDR3 loop is CASRSGTGGTTDTQYF. The CDR3, as DNA: TGTGCCAGCAGGTCCGGGACAGGGGGCACCACAGATACGCAGTATTTT.

The sample holds many counts of this clonotype. V gene TRBV18 combines with J gene TRBJ2-7; possible D gene TRBD2, 5 bases. The CDR3 is made up of 13 amino acids. Germline-derived CDR1 and CDR2 are KGHSH and LQKENI. V was pared by 7 bases and J by 2 bases, with 12 bases between. The CDR3 loop is CASFRERPYEQYF. CDR3 nucleotide sequence: TGTGCCAGCTTCCGGGAAAGGCCCTACGAGCAGTACTTC.

The chain couples TRBV5-8 to TRBJ2-4; TRBD2 matches at 7 bases. The CDR3 totals 13 residues. V trimming: 4 bases; J trimming: 14 bases; junction bases outside the gene matches: 12. In germline, CDR1 is SGHTS, CDR2 YDEGEE. CDR3 in amino acids: CASSTGTTGFEYF. The CDR3 DNA reads TGTGCCAGCAGCACCGGGACTACTGGATTCGAGTACTTC.

This clonotype was seen ten or more times. CDR3 DNA sequence: TGTGCCAGCAGCTTACACGGGAGTGGTGAAGAGACCCAGTACTTC. Amino acids: CASSLHGSGEETQYF. The V gene is TRBV13, the J gene TRBJ2-5; possible D gene TRBD2, 6 bases. The V end lost 2 bases, the J end lost 3 bases, and 13 bases lay between the germline ends. From germline, CDR1 is PRHDT and CDR2 FYEKMQ (reference sequence). The CDR3 has 15 residues.

This chain connects TRBV4-1 to TRBJ1-1; 7 bases match TRBD1. The junction had 10 bases not matched to a gene; V was cut back by 0 bases and J by 3 bases. The CDR3 covers 17 residues. Germline loops: CDR1 MGHRA, CDR2 YSYEKL. CDR3 coding DNA: TGCGCCAGCAGCCAAGATAGCGTAGACAGGGTGGACACTGAAGCTTTCTTT. This sequence encodes CASSQDSVDRVDTEAFF.

This clonotype was picked up many times. The rearrangement joins TRBV27 to TRBJ2-5, with 11 bases fitting TRBD2. V was clipped by 5 bases and J by 1 base; unmatched bases: 3. This CDR3 has 15 amino acids. CDR1 is MNHEY and CDR2 is SMNVEV in the germline V gene (reference sequence). The CDR3 protein is CASSKLAGVQETQYF. The CDR3, as DNA: TGTGCCAGCAGTAAACTAGCGGGAGTCCAAGAGACCCAGTACTTC.

This clonotype was counted a few times. This chain connects TRBV7-2 to TRBJ1-2; 10 bases line up with TRBD1. There are 16 residues in the CDR3. Unmatched junction bases numbered 10, after V lost 5 bases and J lost 4 bases. Per the germline V gene, CDR1 is SGHTA and CDR2 is FQGNSA. The CDR3 sequence is CASSQGQGELVYGYTF. The DNA for the CDR3 is TGTGCCAGCAGCCAAGGACAGGGGGAATTAGTCTATGGCTACACCTTC. Combining the CDR3 with reference TRBV7-2 and TRBJ1-2 gives the whole variable domain GAGVSQSPSNKVTEKGKDVELRCDPISGHTALYWYRQSLGQGLEFLIYFQGNSAPDKSGLPSDRFSAERTGGSVSTLTIQRTQQEDSAVYLCASSQGQGELVYGYTFGSGTRLTVV.